A selection of T cell receptor beta chains follows, all from one sample in a study of cytomegalovirus exposure and HLA in healthy donors. The assay was immunoSEQ multiplex PCR, and TCRdb's table has in-frame clones only and misses some. This table has 75,000 to 80,000 clones, more than 65% appearing once. The sequenced sample consisted of PBMCs. Receptors were obtained from a male donor in good health and CMV-seropositive. Both conserved end residues are part of each CDR3. The order of the fields is clone size, J gene, CDR3 length, D gene, V gene, CDR3 protein, CDR3 DNA. A D gene is named only where the DNA matches it firmly. Not all rows give a size; the values are once, few, many and, for expanded clones, a class.

abundance: few; j_gene: TRBJ2-1; len: 16; d_gene: TRBD1; v_gene: TRBV25-1; CDR3aa: CASSERGTGKINEQFF; CDR3nt: TGTGCCAGCAGTGAAAGGGGGACAGGGAAGATCAATGAGCAGTTCTTC
abundance: few; j_gene: TRBJ2-7; len: 13; d_gene: TRBD1; v_gene: TRBV29-1; CDR3aa: CSVAGQRSYEQYF; CDR3nt: TGCAGCGTTGCGGGACAGCGCTCCTACGAGCAGTACTTC
abundance: NA; j_gene: TRBJ2-3; len: 16; d_gene: TRBD1; v_gene: TRBV30; CDR3aa: CAWTDPHRGAPDTQYF; CDR3nt: TGTGCCTGGACTGACCCCCACAGGGGGGCCCCAGATACGCAGTATTTT
abundance: NA; j_gene: TRBJ2-7; len: 15; d_gene: TRBD2; v_gene: TRBV5-6; CDR3aa: CASSRGLAGAHEQYF; CDR3nt: TGTGCCAGCAGCCGAGGACTAGCGGGAGCCCACGAGCAGTACTTC
abundance: NA; j_gene: TRBJ2-2; len: 12; d_gene: NA; v_gene: TRBV7-3; CDR3aa: CASRREAGELFF; CDR3nt: TGTGCCAGCAGGAGGGAAGCCGGGGAGCTGTTTTTT
abundance: NA; j_gene: TRBJ2-7; len: 12; d_gene: NA; v_gene: TRBV7-9; CDR3aa: CASSRSSYEQYF; CDR3nt: TGTGCCAGCAGCCGCAGCTCCTACGAGCAGTACTTC
abundance: few; j_gene: TRBJ2-2; len: 15; d_gene: TRBD2; v_gene: TRBV19; CDR3aa: CASSGLAGHTGELFF; CDR3nt: TGTGCCAGTAGTGGACTAGCGGGGCACACCGGGGAGCTGTTTTTT
abundance: NA; j_gene: TRBJ2-2; len: 15; d_gene: TRBD2; v_gene: TRBV28; CDR3aa: CASSRQWGGTGELFF; CDR3nt: TGTGCCAGCAGTCGACAGTGGGGGGGTACCGGGGAGCTGTTTTTT
abundance: once; j_gene: TRBJ1-5; len: 16; d_gene: NA; v_gene: TRBV27; CDR3aa: CASSQAAGGSNQPQHF; CDR3nt: TGTGCCAGCAGCCAAGCGGCGGGGGGGAGCAATCAGCCCCAGCATTTT
abundance: NA; j_gene: TRBJ2-1; len: 15; d_gene: TRBD1; v_gene: TRBV7-6; CDR3aa: CASSPAGTGSNEQFF; CDR3nt: TGTGCCAGCAGCCCCGCCGGGACAGGGTCCAATGAGCAGTTCTTC
abundance: NA; j_gene: TRBJ1-6; len: 15; d_gene: TRBD1; v_gene: TRBV12-5; CDR3aa: CASGLVTGGNSPLHF; CDR3nt: TGTGCTAGTGGTTTGGTGACAGGGGGAAATTCACCCCTCCACTTT
abundance: NA; j_gene: TRBJ2-1; len: 15; d_gene: TRBD2; v_gene: TRBV5-4; CDR3aa: CASSLGGLADNEQFF; CDR3nt: TGTGCCAGCAGCTTGGGTGGACTAGCAGACAATGAGCAGTTCTTC
abundance: NA; j_gene: TRBJ2-7; len: 15; d_gene: NA; v_gene: TRBV7-9; CDR3aa: CASSLVEGLSYEQYF; CDR3nt: TGTGCCAGCAGCTTAGTGGAGGGACTCTCCTACGAGCAGTACTTC
abundance: NA; j_gene: TRBJ2-5; len: 13; d_gene: NA; v_gene: TRBV28; CDR3aa: CASTEGGEETQYF; CDR3nt: TGTGCCAGCACAGAAGGGGGGGAAGAGACCCAGTACTTC
abundance: NA; j_gene: TRBJ1-2; len: 16; d_gene: NA; v_gene: TRBV5-6; CDR3aa: CASSSVMTALNYGYTF; CDR3nt: TGTGCCAGCAGCTCGGTAATGACAGCCCTTAACTATGGCTACACCTTC
abundance: NA; j_gene: TRBJ2-2; len: 14; d_gene: TRBD2; v_gene: TRBV10-3; CDR3aa: CAIKRAGGTGELFF; CDR3nt: TGTGCCATCAAACGCGCGGGAGGGACCGGGGAGCTGTTTTTT
abundance: NA; j_gene: TRBJ2-1; len: 13; d_gene: NA; v_gene: TRBV7-9; CDR3aa: CASSLLEPPKQFF; CDR3nt: TGTGCCAGCAGCCTACTAGAGCCCCCAAAGCAGTTCTTC
abundance: NA; j_gene: TRBJ2-3; len: 14; d_gene: NA; v_gene: TRBV7-9; CDR3aa: CASSPWTSTDTQYF; CDR3nt: TGTGCCAGCAGCCCCTGGACTAGCACAGATACGCAGTATTTT
abundance: NA; j_gene: TRBJ1-1; len: 17; d_gene: NA; v_gene: TRBV5-1; CDR3aa: CASRGVGGGPMNTEAFF; CDR3nt: TGCGCCAGCAGAGGGGTCGGGGGAGGACCGATGAACACTGAAGCTTTCTTT
abundance: NA; j_gene: TRBJ2-1; len: 13; d_gene: NA; v_gene: TRBV11-2; CDR3aa: CASSLEYKSRQFF; CDR3nt: TGTGCCAGCAGCTTAGAATATAAGAGTCGGCAGTTCTTC
abundance: NA; j_gene: TRBJ1-2; len: 15; d_gene: TRBD1; v_gene: TRBV10-3; CDR3aa: CAIGSPGTANYGYTF; CDR3nt: TGTGCCATCGGATCCCCCGGGACAGCTAACTATGGCTACACCTTC
abundance: NA; j_gene: TRBJ2-5; len: 17; d_gene: TRBD2; v_gene: TRBV5-1; CDR3aa: CASSLLASGGGQETQYF; CDR3nt: TGCGCCAGCAGCTTGTTGGCTAGCGGGGGGGGTCAAGAGACCCAGTACTTC
abundance: NA; j_gene: TRBJ2-2; len: 16; d_gene: TRBD2; v_gene: TRBV11-1; CDR3aa: CASSPLASGSLGELFF; CDR3nt: TGTGCCAGCAGCCCTTTGGCTAGCGGGAGTCTCGGGGAGCTGTTTTTT
abundance: NA; j_gene: TRBJ1-1; len: 18; d_gene: TRBD1; v_gene: TRBV6-1; CDR3aa: CASSGAIQGRFWNTEAFF; CDR3nt: TGTGCCAGCAGTGGAGCGATACAGGGGCGGTTTTGGAACACTGAAGCTTTCTTT
abundance: NA; j_gene: TRBJ2-7; len: 13; d_gene: TRBD1; v_gene: TRBV6-1; CDR3aa: CASSAGQPFEQYF; CDR3nt: TGTGCCAGCAGTGCGGGACAGCCCTTCGAGCAGTACTTC
abundance: NA; j_gene: TRBJ2-7; len: 14; d_gene: NA; v_gene: TRBV19; CDR3aa: CASSISWTAYEQYF; CDR3nt: TGTGCCAGTAGTATTTCATGGACAGCCTACGAGCAGTACTTC
abundance: NA; j_gene: TRBJ2-3; len: 15; d_gene: TRBD2; v_gene: TRBV5-1; CDR3aa: CASSRTSGGVDTQYF; CDR3nt: TGCGCCAGCAGCCGGACTAGCGGAGGGGTGGATACGCAGTATTTT
abundance: NA; j_gene: TRBJ2-7; len: 15; d_gene: TRBD2; v_gene: TRBV10-3; CDR3aa: CAIRAGLAGAYEQYF; CDR3nt: TGTGCCATCAGGGCCGGCCTAGCGGGGGCCTACGAGCAGTACTTC
abundance: NA; j_gene: TRBJ2-1; len: 13; d_gene: NA; v_gene: TRBV5-4; CDR3aa: CASSSLYSNEQFF; CDR3nt: TGTGCCAGCAGCTCGCTATATAGCAATGAGCAGTTCTTC
abundance: few; j_gene: TRBJ2-1; len: 13; d_gene: TRBD2; v_gene: TRBV6-4; CDR3aa: CASSSGSEDEQFF; CDR3nt: TGTGCCAGCAGTAGCGGGAGTGAGGATGAGCAGTTCTTC
abundance: once; j_gene: TRBJ2-6; len: 15; d_gene: NA; v_gene: TRBV5-1; CDR3aa: CASSLELFGANVLTF; CDR3nt: TGCGCCAGCAGCTTGGAGCTATTTGGGGCCAACGTCCTGACTTTC
abundance: NA; j_gene: TRBJ2-1; len: 16; d_gene: TRBD2; v_gene: TRBV7-3; CDR3aa: CASSQGLAGGRDEQFF; CDR3nt: TGTGCCAGCAGCCAAGGACTAGCGGGGGGCCGGGATGAGCAGTTCTTC
abundance: few; j_gene: TRBJ2-1; len: 15; d_gene: TRBD2; v_gene: TRBV5-1; CDR3aa: CASSLDLAGNNEQFF; CDR3nt: TGCGCCAGCAGCTTGGACCTAGCGGGAAACAATGAGCAGTTCTTC
abundance: once; j_gene: TRBJ2-3; len: 14; d_gene: TRBD1; v_gene: TRBV29-1; CDR3aa: CSVIGQVITDTQYF; CDR3nt: TGCAGCGTTATAGGACAGGTGATCACAGATACGCAGTATTTT
abundance: NA; j_gene: TRBJ1-2; len: 13; d_gene: NA; v_gene: TRBV5-1; CDR3aa: CASRTGTLWGYTF; CDR3nt: TGCGCCAGCAGGACCGGGACACTCTGGGGCTACACCTTC
abundance: NA; j_gene: TRBJ1-2; len: 12; d_gene: NA; v_gene: TRBV18; CDR3aa: CASSLKTGGYTF; CDR3nt: TGTGCCAGCTCACTAAAGACAGGCGGCTACACCTTC
abundance: NA; j_gene: TRBJ2-5; len: 14; d_gene: NA; v_gene: TRBV27; CDR3aa: CASSLLGGQETQYF; CDR3nt: TGTGCCAGCAGTTTACTAGGGGGACAAGAGACCCAGTACTTC
abundance: NA; j_gene: TRBJ2-2; len: 16; d_gene: TRBD2; v_gene: TRBV5-1; CDR3aa: CASSGSLAANTGELFF; CDR3nt: TGCGCCAGCAGCGGTAGCCTAGCGGCGAACACCGGGGAGCTGTTTTTT
abundance: NA; j_gene: TRBJ2-5; len: 15; d_gene: NA; v_gene: TRBV5-1; CDR3aa: CASSSLQGWMETQYF; CDR3nt: TGCGCCAGCAGCTCCCTACAGGGTTGGATGGAGACCCAGTACTTC
abundance: NA; j_gene: TRBJ2-3; len: 18; d_gene: TRBD2; v_gene: TRBV7-2; CDR3aa: CASSLNVRLAGGTDTQYF; CDR3nt: TGTGCCAGCAGCCTGAATGTTAGACTAGCGGGAGGCACAGATACGCAGTATTTT
abundance: few; j_gene: TRBJ2-5; len: 15; d_gene: TRBD1; v_gene: TRBV7-2; CDR3aa: CASSLQTGGRETQYF; CDR3nt: TGTGCCAGCAGCCTACAAACAGGGGGGCGGGAGACCCAGTACTTC
abundance: NA; j_gene: TRBJ2-1; len: 16; d_gene: NA; v_gene: TRBV27; CDR3aa: CASSGAGRATYNEQFF; CDR3nt: TGTGCCAGCAGTGGGGCGGGACGAGCAACTTACAATGAGCAGTTCTTC
abundance: NA; j_gene: TRBJ1-1; len: 14; d_gene: NA; v_gene: TRBV15; CDR3aa: CATSIWGLSTEAFF; CDR3nt: TGTGCCACCAGCATTTGGGGGCTTTCCACTGAAGCTTTCTTT